This record covers a single T cell receptor beta chain. This entry comes from a study of shared clonotypes between healthy human individuals. Overall study context: Researchers assigned three CD4 naive, three CD4 memory, two CD8 naive and one CD8 memory plate to each donor.

Execution of the assay was at deep level. The repertoire was sequenced with immunoSEQ multiplex PCR; TCRdb's copy has only in-frame clones and lacks some. The sample shows some 1 million clones, approximately 70% of them seen only once. The CDR3 sequence is 13 residues long. V gave up 1 base and J gave up 8 bases, with 11 bases separating them. Germline values: CDR1 MNHNS, CDR2 SASEGT. Sequenced material: memory CD4+ T cells sorted from blood. Noted subset: CD45RA-negative fraction. J is TRBJ1-2 and V is TRBV6-1; D is undetermined. The sequence was obtained from a man aged 18 to 29 in good health. CDR3 residues: CASSEVGGRGYTF. In DNA, the CDR3 is TGTGCCAGCAGTGAAGTAGGCGGAAGGGGCTACACCTTC.